This TCR beta chain appears in the sequencing data of a study of cytotoxic CD8 clonotypes in ibrutinib-treated CLL. Study-wide background: The sample average was 255,043 productive templates and roughly 90,000 productive rearrangements.

TCRdb keeps only in-frame clones here, not all; method: immunoSEQ multiplex PCR. The data show 140,000 to 150,000 clones, roughly three quarters seen once. The CDR3 has 12 amino acids. The germline V and J ends were trimmed by 3 bases and 4 bases, with 3 bases remaining between them. Germline CDR1 reads SGHTA; CDR2 reads FQGNSA. The sample holds a few counts of this clone. The source of roughly 2 micrograms of genomic DNA for TCR beta libraries was cryopreserved PBMCs. V gene TRBV7-2 combines with J gene TRBJ1-4; D is unclear. Sequences were derived from PBMCs, sampled after 24 months of ibrutinib treatment. This receptor was obtained from a human donor with chronic lymphocytic leukemia. CDR3 loop: CASSLVNEKLFF. The CDR3 nucleotides are TGTGCCAGCAGCTTGGTTAATGAAAAACTGTTTTTT.